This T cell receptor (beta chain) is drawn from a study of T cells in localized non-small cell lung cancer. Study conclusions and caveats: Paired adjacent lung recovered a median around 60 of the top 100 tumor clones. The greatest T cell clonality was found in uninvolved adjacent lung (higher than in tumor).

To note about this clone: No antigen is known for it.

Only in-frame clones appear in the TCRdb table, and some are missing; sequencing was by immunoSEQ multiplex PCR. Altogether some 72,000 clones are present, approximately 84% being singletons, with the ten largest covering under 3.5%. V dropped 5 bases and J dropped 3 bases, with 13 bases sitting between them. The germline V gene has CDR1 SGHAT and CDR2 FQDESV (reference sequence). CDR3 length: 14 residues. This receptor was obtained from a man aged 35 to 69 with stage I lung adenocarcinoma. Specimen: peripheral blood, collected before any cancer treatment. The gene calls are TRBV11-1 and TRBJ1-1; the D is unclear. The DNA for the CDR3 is TGTGCCAGCAGCCCCCCCACTAGTTACACTGAAGCTTTCTTT. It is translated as CASSPPTSYTEAFF. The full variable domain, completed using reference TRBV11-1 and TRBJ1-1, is EAEVAQSPRYKITEKSQAVAFWCDPISGHATLYWYRQILGQGPELLVQFQDESVVDDSQLPKDRFSAERLKGVDSTLKIQPAELGDSAMYLCASSPPTSYTEAFFGQGTRLTVV.